Here is one T cell receptor (beta chain) with its context. TCRdb itself ran the RACE reads through MiXCR, one entry per CDR3 protein. The profile shows over 75,000 distinct CDR3 sequences, approximately 8% of them singletons. Time point meaning: patch test 1, 2 weeks after DPC sensitization. Sample treatment: therapeutic diphenylcyclopropenone sensitization with weekly scalp DPC. The data were obtained in a study of human T cells and chemical hapten exposure. The CDR3 extends over 15 amino acids. Germline CDR1 LGHDT, CDR2 YNNKEL (reference sequence). The V and J ends lost 3 bases and 4 bases respectively, with 13 bases between them.

This rearrangement joins TRBV3-1 to TRBJ1-3; D ambiguous. Sequenced material: whole blood, taken in connection with sensitization to the hapten diphenylcyclopropenone (DPC). This TCR was recovered from a woman aged 30 to 39 with alopecia areata. Some clones in this sample may be carry-over from other donors' samples. The CDR3 DNA follows: TGTGCCAGCAGCCACATCGCAGTATCCGGAAACACCATATATTTT. Residues: CASSHIAVSGNTIYF.